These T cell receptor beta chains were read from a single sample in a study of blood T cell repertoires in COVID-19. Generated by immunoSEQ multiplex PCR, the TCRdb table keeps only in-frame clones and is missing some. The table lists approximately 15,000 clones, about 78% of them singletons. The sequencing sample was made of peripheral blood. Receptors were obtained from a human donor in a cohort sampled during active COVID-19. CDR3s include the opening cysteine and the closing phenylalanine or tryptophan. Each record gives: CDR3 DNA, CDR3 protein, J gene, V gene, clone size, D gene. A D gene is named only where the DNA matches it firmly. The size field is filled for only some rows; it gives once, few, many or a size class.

TGTGCCAGTCAGCCACGACTCCCGAACACTGAAGCTTTCTTT	CASQPRLPNTEAFF	TRBJ1-1	TRBV27	-	-
TGTGCCAGCAGCCTGCAGGTCATAGATGGAAACACCATATATTTT	CASSLQVIDGNTIYF	TRBJ1-3	TRBV11-3	-	-
TGTGCCAGCTCAAATACAGGGGCCCCTAGCACAGATACGCAGTATTTT	CASSNTGAPSTDTQYF	TRBJ2-3	TRBV18	-	TRBD1
TGTGCCAGCAGTTGGGCGGGTGAGGGGGCCAACGTCCTGACTTTC	CASSWAGEGANVLTF	TRBJ2-6	TRBV28	once	-
TGTGCCAGCAGCTTGCGGAGCCTACTGAAGGAGCAGTACTTC	CASSLRSLLKEQYF	TRBJ2-7	TRBV5-4	-	-
TGTGCCAGCAGCCAACCGGGGGTTGGCTACACCTTC	CASSQPGVGYTF	TRBJ1-2	TRBV3-1/TRBV3-2	-	-
TGCAGCTCCTACAGACTAGTCTATGGCTACACCTTC	CSSYRLVYGYTF	TRBJ1-2	TRBV29-1	once	-
TGTGCCAGCAGCTTAGTACAGGGGGTCTCTGGGGCCAACGTCCTGACTTTC	CASSLVQGVSGANVLTF	TRBJ2-6	TRBV7-8	-	TRBD1
TGTGCCACCAGTGACGGACTCCCAGATACGCAGTATTTT	CATSDGLPDTQYF	TRBJ2-3	TRBV24-1	-	-
TGCGCCAGCAGCTTGGCCCCGGGACAGGGGGCAGAGACCCAGTACTTC	CASSLAPGQGAETQYF	TRBJ2-5	TRBV5-1	few	TRBD1
TGTGCCAGTAGTGCCGGGACAGGGTATCCCTACGAGCAGTACTTC	CASSAGTGYPYEQYF	TRBJ2-7	TRBV19	-	TRBD1
TGTGCCAGCAGCTGGGGGACAGGGTGGAACACTGAAGCTTTCTTT	CASSWGTGWNTEAFF	TRBJ1-1	TRBV5-6	-	TRBD1
TGTGCCACCTCCGAGGCCAAAAACATTCAGTACTTC	CATSEAKNIQYF	TRBJ2-4	TRBV10-3	-	-
TGTGCCAGCAGTGAAGTCAGCGGGAGCTCCTACGAGCAGTACTTC	CASSEVSGSSYEQYF	TRBJ2-7	TRBV6-1	-	TRBD2
TGTGCCAGCAGTTATTCCGACTGGACAGTCAATCAGCCCCAGCATTTT	CASSYSDWTVNQPQHF	TRBJ1-5	TRBV21-1	-	-
TGTGCCAGCAGCGTAGGGGGGCACTCTGGAAACACCATATATTTT	CASSVGGHSGNTIYF	TRBJ1-3	TRBV9	-	-
TGCGCCAGCAGCTTGGTTTCCTCCTTCACAGATACGCAGTATTTT	CASSLVSSFTDTQYF	TRBJ2-3	TRBV5-1	-	-
TGTGCCAGCAGGGGTGGGGGGGCTAGCTCCTACAATGAGCAGTTCTTC	CASRGGGASSYNEQFF	TRBJ2-1	TRBV28	-	-
TGTGCCATCAGTGAGGTAGATTCACCCCTCCACTTT	CAISEVDSPLHF	TRBJ1-6	TRBV10-3	few	-
TGTGCCAGCAGCAGGACAGCCAACACCGGGGAGCTGTTTTTT	CASSRTANTGELFF	TRBJ2-2	TRBV27	-	-
TGTGCCAGCTGGGACTTGGACTCCTACGAGCAGTACTTC	CASWDLDSYEQYF	TRBJ2-7	TRBV28	-	-
TGTGCCATCAGATCGGACAGAGGAATCTATAGCTACACCTTC	CAIRSDRGIYSYTF	TRBJ1-2	TRBV10-3	-	-
TGTGCCTGGAGTGTAGGGAGCTCTAGCACAGATACGCAGTATTTT	CAWSVGSSSTDTQYF	TRBJ2-3	TRBV30	-	-
TGCGCCAGCAGCCAAGATTTTGGAGCTATCTTGAATGAGCAGTTCTTC	CASSQDFGAILNEQFF	TRBJ2-1	TRBV4-1	few	-
TGCGCCAGCAGTGGACGAGCGGGGGCCCTCTCCTACGAGCAGTACTTC	CASSGRAGALSYEQYF	TRBJ2-7	TRBV10-1	-	TRBD2
TGTGCCAGCAGCTTACGCCAGGGGGTAAGCACAGATACGCAGTATTTT	CASSLRQGVSTDTQYF	TRBJ2-3	TRBV7-9	-	TRBD1
TGTGCCAGTAGTGATTGGAGGGGACAGGGAGGTGTTAGCAATCAGCCCCAGCATTTT	CASSDWRGQGGVSNQPQHF	TRBJ1-5	TRBV19	-	TRBD1
TGTGCCAGCAGTTTAAAAGGGGCCGAGACAGATACGCAGTATTTT	CASSLKGAETDTQYF	TRBJ2-3	TRBV27	-	-
TGTGCCAGCAGCTTAGGGGACAGGGGCAGTGGCTACACCTTC	CASSLGDRGSGYTF	TRBJ1-2	TRBV7-8	-	TRBD1
TGTGCCAGCAGGGTAGCGGGAAGCTCCTACAATGAGCAGTTCTTC	CASRVAGSSYNEQFF	TRBJ2-1	TRBV13	-	TRBD2
TGTGCCAGCGCACCGCTTGTCGGCACCGGGGAGCTGTTTTTT	CASAPLVGTGELFF	TRBJ2-2	TRBV2	-	-
TGTGCCAGCAGCCAAGAGATCACAGGGGGTGGCAATGAGCAGTTCTTC	CASSQEITGGGNEQFF	TRBJ2-1	TRBV4-2	-	TRBD1
TGTGCCAGTAGTATCTGGCGGGGGACAGATACGCAGTATTTT	CASSIWRGTDTQYF	TRBJ2-3	TRBV19	-	TRBD2
TGCGCCAGCAGCACGACAGGGGGAGTCACAGATACGCAGTATTTT	CASSTTGGVTDTQYF	TRBJ2-3	TRBV5-1	-	TRBD1
TGTGCCAGCAGCCACGACAGGACCTACGAGCAGTACTTC	CASSHDRTYEQYF	TRBJ2-7	TRBV3-1/TRBV3-2	-	-
TGTGCCAGCAGCGCCCTAGCGGGAGGGTCCGCCGGGGAGCTGTTTTTT	CASSALAGGSAGELFF	TRBJ2-2	TRBV7-6	few	TRBD2
TGTGCCAGCAGCTTATTCGGGAGTAGCCGCCAAGAGACCCAGTACTTC	CASSLFGSSRQETQYF	TRBJ2-5	TRBV11-2	-	-